Shown below are 5 T cell receptor beta chains from a single sample sequenced in a study. TCRdb passed the RT-PCR reads through MiXCR, listing each CDR3 protein once. Of hundreds of thousands of distinct CDR3 sequences listed, 14% are singletons. The material sequenced was memory CD4+ T cells from blood. These receptors all come from a female donor in good health, serving as a healthy control.

This clonotype occurred a few times. The rearrangement links TRBV5-1 to TRBJ2-3; possibly TRBD1 for D (5 bases). Trimming stripped 0 bases from V and 5 bases from J, with 16 bases between. There are 16 residues in the CDR3. Germline V CDR1 and CDR2: SGHRS, YFSETQ. The CDR3 loop is CASSLGRVAFQDTQYF. For the CDR3, the DNA is TGCGCCAGCAGCTTGGGCAGGGTGGCTTTTCAAGATACGCAGTATTTT.

This clonotype was observed at least ten times. The genes are TRBV30 and TRBJ2-5; D uncertain. The CDR3 contains 14 residues. Trimming took off 5 bases at V and 0 bases at J, with 13 bases between the two ends. CDR1 GTSNPN and CDR2 SVGIG come from the germline V gene (reference sequence). CDR3 amino acids: CAWGPGRNQETQYF. As DNA, the CDR3 is TGTGCCTGGGGTCCCGGACGGAACCAAGAGACCCAGTACTTC.

The chain links TRBV11-2 to TRBJ2-7; tentatively, D is TRBD1 (6 bases). V shed 5 bases and J shed 5 bases, with 13 bases lying between them. CDR1 and CDR2 (germline): SGHAT, FQNNGV. The CDR3 length is 13 residues. In DNA form, the CDR3 reads TGTGCCAGCAGCAATGACAGGCTCCACGAGCAGTACTTC. It specifies CASSNDRLHEQYF.

This clonotype has a count of ten or more. The chain is built from TRBV5-1 and TRBJ1-3; D not resolved. Germline lookup yields CDR1 SGHRS and CDR2 YFSETQ. Trimming stripped 0 bases from V and 4 bases from J, with 11 bases between. This CDR3 comprises 15 residues. This chain's CDR3 is CASSLDSNGGNTIYF. CDR3 DNA: TGCGCCAGCAGCTTGGACAGTAACGGGGGAAACACCATATATTTT.

The CDR3 bases are TGTGCCAGTAGACGGGCGGGTGTCCCCAATGAGCAGTTCTTC. Its protein is CASRRAGVPNEQFF. The genes are TRBV19 and TRBJ2-1; a weak D match, TRBD2 (5 bases). The V and J ends lost 6 bases and 6 bases respectively, with 15 bases between them. The CDR3 is 14 residues long. Germline V lookup: CDR1 LNHDA, CDR2 SQIVND (reference sequence).